Listed here are 19 T cell receptor beta chains from one sample, sequenced in a study of T cell changes during pregnancy in multiple sclerosis. The assay was immunoSEQ multiplex PCR, and TCRdb's table has in-frame clones only and misses some. Here the sample spans some 89,000 clones, about 94% being singletons. The material was peripheral blood, obtained in the third trimester of pregnancy. These receptors came from a female donor with multiple sclerosis, enrolled in a pregnancy study.

This clone was observed a handful of times. The chain joins TRBV7-6 to TRBJ2-2; 8 bases line up with TRBD2. With 4 bases clipped from V and 5 bases from J, the junction kept 12 bases outside the gene matches. The CDR3 runs 17 residues. Germline V gene lookup returns CDR1 SGHVS and CDR2 FNYEAQ. As DNA, the CDR3 is TGTGCCAGCAGCTCCCACCGGAGAGCGGGGGATACCGGGGAGCTGTTTTTT. It codes for CASSSHRRAGDTGELFF.

The chain carries TRBV25-1 and TRBJ2-7, with D tentatively TRBD1 (5 bases). The CDR3 is 12 residues long. Germline V gene lookup returns CDR1 MGHDK and CDR2 SYGVNS. V lost 6 bases, J lost 0 bases, and 6 bases lay in between. CDR3 in DNA: TGTGCCAGCAGGGACACCTCCTACGAGCAGTACTTC. Its translation: CASRDTSYEQYF.

The chain combines TRBV27 with TRBJ2-7; D may be TRBD2 (5 bases). The CDR3 runs to 15 residues. The germline V gene has CDR1 MNHEY and CDR2 SMNVEV (reference sequence). Trimming removed 4 bases from V and 3 bases from J, with 16 bases in between. CDR3 coding DNA: TGTGCCAGCAGTTCCTCACCGACTACAAGCTACGAGCAGTACTTC. Residues: CASSSSPTTSYEQYF.

The CDR3 DNA is TGTGCCAGCAGCTTAACGGGGGGACAGCACTCACCCCTCCACTTT. This encodes CASSLTGGQHSPLHF. The chain combines TRBV7-3 with TRBJ1-6; 7 bases line up with TRBD1. The germline V gene has CDR1 SGHTA and CDR2 FQGTGA. The CDR3 extends over 15 amino acids. Losses at the gene ends were 0 bases for V and 10 bases for J; bases not matched to a gene: 6.

The gene calls are TRBV6-1 and TRBJ2-7; no firm D call. V was clipped by 2 bases and J by 3 bases, with 11 bases between them. CDR1 and CDR2 from the germline V gene are MNHNS and SASEGT. This CDR3 has 14 amino acids. This CDR3 reads CASSERSRIYEQYF. DNA of the CDR3: TGTGCCAGCAGTGAAAGGAGTCGCATCTACGAGCAGTACTTC.

The chain carries TRBV11-3 and TRBJ2-2; 7 nucleotides line up with TRBD2. CDR1 SGHNT and CDR2 YENEEA come from the germline V gene. This CDR3 has 14 residues. The ends lost 5 bases at V and 5 bases at J; junction bases unmatched: 5. CDR3 sequence (DNA): TGTGCCAGCAGCGGGGGGGGGAGAACCGGGGAGCTGTTTTTT. Its protein is CASSGGGRTGELFF. Combining the CDR3 with reference TRBV11-3 and TRBJ2-2 gives the whole variable domain EAGVVQSPRYKIIEKKQPVAFWCNPISGHNTLYWYLQNLGQGPELLIRYENEEAVDDSQLPKDRFSAERLKGVDSTLKIQPAELGDSAVYLCASSGGGRTGELFFGEGSRLTVL.

The J gene is TRBJ2-3, the V gene TRBV10-3; D uncertain. CDR1 ENHRY and CDR2 SYGVKD come from the germline V gene. This CDR3 is built from 14 residues. V lost 2 bases to trimming and J lost 0 bases, with 6 bases between them. The CDR3 spells CAISELPSTDTQYF. In DNA form, the CDR3 reads TGTGCCATCAGTGAGCTACCTAGCACAGATACGCAGTATTTT.

The chain links TRBV11-2 to TRBJ2-7, with TRBD2 as a possible D gene (5 bases). The CDR3 contains 16 residues. Trimming removed 5 bases at V and 6 bases at J, with 23 bases between. The V gene's germline CDR1 is SGHAT and CDR2 FQNNGV. CDR3 region: CASSLRGPGPLPEQYF. In nucleotides, the CDR3 is TGTGCCAGCAGCCTCCGCGGGCCGGGCCCCCTACCCGAGCAGTACTTC.

V usage is TRBV27 and J usage is TRBJ1-2; 7 bases match TRBD1. The CDR3 is made up of 13 amino acids. CDR1 is MNHEY, CDR2 SMNVEV, per germline (reference sequence). V was clipped by 6 bases and J by 4 bases; unmatched bases: 5. The CDR3, as DNA: TGTGCCAGCAGGGCGGGACAGCCCTATGGCTACACCTTC. This codes for CASRAGQPYGYTF.

The chain employs TRBV15 and TRBJ2-1; weak D call: TRBD1 (6 bases). This CDR3 contains 16 residues. V lost 0 bases to trimming and J lost 5 bases, with 14 bases between them. Germline V lookup: CDR1 LNHNV, CDR2 YYDKDF (reference sequence). CDR3 region: CATSRDQGHPDNEQFF. CDR3 DNA sequence: TGTGCCACCAGCAGAGATCAGGGACATCCGGACAATGAGCAGTTCTTC.

The chain combines TRBV5-8 with TRBJ1-5; weak D call: TRBD1 (6 bases). V was trimmed by 2 bases and J by 4 bases, leaving 16 bases between them. CDR3 length: 16 residues. Germline loops: CDR1 SGHTS, CDR2 YDEGEE. CDR3 amino acids: CASSFGRGSRNQPQHF. The CDR3 coding sequence is TGTGCCAGCAGCTTCGGCAGGGGCAGTCGTAATCAGCCCCAGCATTTT.

The rearrangement links TRBV5-1 to TRBJ2-5; 10 bases map to TRBD2. The germline CDR1 and CDR2 sequences are SGHRS and YFSETQ. V dropped 0 bases and J dropped 5; count of bases not matched to a gene: 7. There are 16 residues in the CDR3. The chain's CDR3 is CASSLGVAGGDETQYF. The CDR3 region has the DNA TGCGCCAGCAGCTTGGGAGTAGCGGGGGGTGATGAGACCCAGTACTTC.

The chain is built from TRBV4-1 and TRBJ1-5; possible D gene TRBD1, 5 bases. This CDR3 has 13 residues. The V gene lost 0 bases and the J gene lost 6 bases, with 6 bases spanning the gap. Germline-derived CDR1 and CDR2 are MGHRA and YSYEKL. The CDR3 DNA reads as TGCGCCAGCAGCCAAGATAGGGGTCAGCCCCAGCATTTT. Translated: CASSQDRGQPQHF.

The V gene is TRBV7-6, the J gene TRBJ1-5, with D hard to call. V dropped 1 base and J dropped 0 bases, with 4 bases sitting between them. The CDR3 is 14 amino acids. Germline V gene lookup returns CDR1 SGHVS and CDR2 FNYEAQ. CDR3 nucleotides: TGTGCCAGCAGCTTAGGCTATAGCAATCAGCCCCAGCATTTT. Its protein is CASSLGYSNQPQHF.

V gene TRBV6-5 combines with J gene TRBJ2-5, with D possibly TRBD2 on 7 matching bases. The CDR3 has 14 amino acids. The germline gives CDR1 MNHEY, CDR2 SVGAGI. Trimming removed 2 bases from V and 5 bases from J, with 12 bases in between. Written as DNA, the CDR3 is TGTGCCAGCAGTTACGGGGGGGGCCCGGAGACCCAGTACTTC. Amino acid sequence: CASSYGGGPETQYF.

CDR3 coding DNA: TGCGCCAGCAGCTTCGGACAGTTACAAGAGACCCAGTACTTC. Protein: CASSFGQLQETQYF. The chain couples TRBV5-1 to TRBJ2-5; D is perhaps TRBD1 (6 bases). The germline V gene encodes CDR1 SGHRS and CDR2 YFSETQ. Trimming removed 2 bases at V and 2 bases at J, with 10 bases between. The CDR3 length is 14 residues. Variable domain in full (rest from reference TRBV5-1 and TRBJ2-5): KAGVTQTPRYLIKTRGQQVTLSCSPISGHRSVSWYQQTPGQGLQFLFEYFSETQRNKGNFPGRFSGRQFSNSRSEMNVSTLELGDSALYLCASSFGQLQETQYFGPGTRLLVL.

A single count supports this clone. The CDR3 DNA sequence: TGTGCCAGGGGACAGGGGCGATCAACTAATGAAAAACTGTTTTTT. It yields the protein CARGQGRSTNEKLFF. J is TRBJ1-4 and V is TRBV2, with 10 bases matching TRBD1. Looked up from germline, CDR1 is SNHLY and CDR2 is FYNNEI. V dropped 9 bases and J dropped 0; count of bases not matched to a gene: 4. CDR3 length equals 15 residues. Filled out from reference TRBV2 and TRBJ1-4, the complete variable domain reads EPEVTQTPSHQVTQMGQEVILRCVPISNHLYFYWYRQILGQKVEFLVSFYNNEISEKSEIFDDQFSVERPDGSNFTLKIRSTKLEDSAMYFCARGQGRSTNEKLFFGSGTQLSVL.

This chain joins TRBV4-2 and TRBJ1-5; D is uncertain. The length of the CDR3 is 17 residues. Trimming stripped 3 bases from V and 4 bases from J, with 19 bases between. Germline-derived CDR1 and CDR2 are LGHNA and YNFKEQ. CDR3 sequence reads: CASSQAAEVTANQPQHF. The CDR3 DNA reads TGTGCCAGCAGCCAGGCTGCAGAAGTTACAGCAAATCAGCCCCAGCATTTT.

This chain uses TRBV19 with TRBJ2-5, with 8 bases fitting TRBD1. The ends lost 6 bases at V and 5 bases at J; junction bases unmatched: 8. Germline CDR1 LNHDA, CDR2 SQIVND (reference sequence). This CDR3 has 14 residues. CDR3 loop: CASRPDRDGETQYF. CDR3 nucleotide sequence: TGTGCCAGTAGACCGGACAGGGACGGGGAGACCCAGTACTTC. Together with reference TRBV19 and TRBJ2-5, the CDR3 gives the full variable domain: DGGITQSPKYLFRKEGQNVTLSCEQNLNHDAMYWYRQDPGQGLRLIYYSQIVNDFQKGDIAEGYSVSREKKESFPLTVTSAQKNPTAFYLCASRPDRDGETQYFGPGTRLLVL.